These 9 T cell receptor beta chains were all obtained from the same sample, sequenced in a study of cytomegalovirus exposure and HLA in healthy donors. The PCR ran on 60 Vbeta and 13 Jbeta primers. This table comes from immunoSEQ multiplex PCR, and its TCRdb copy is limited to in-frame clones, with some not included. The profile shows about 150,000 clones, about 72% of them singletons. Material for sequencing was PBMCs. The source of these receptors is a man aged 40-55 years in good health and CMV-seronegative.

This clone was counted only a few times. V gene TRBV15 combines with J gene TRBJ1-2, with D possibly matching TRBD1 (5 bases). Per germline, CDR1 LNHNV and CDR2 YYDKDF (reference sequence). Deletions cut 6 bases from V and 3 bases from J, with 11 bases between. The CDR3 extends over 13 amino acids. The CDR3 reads CATSLGEDYGYTF. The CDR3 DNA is TGTGCCACCAGTTTAGGGGAGGACTATGGCTACACCTTC.

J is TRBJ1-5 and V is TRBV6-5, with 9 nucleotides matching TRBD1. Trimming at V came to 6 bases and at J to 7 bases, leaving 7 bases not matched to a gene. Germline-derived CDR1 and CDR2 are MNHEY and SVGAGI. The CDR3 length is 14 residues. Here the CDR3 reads CASSQQGADQPQHF. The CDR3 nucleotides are TGTGCCAGCAGCCAACAGGGGGCGGACCAGCCCCAGCATTTT.

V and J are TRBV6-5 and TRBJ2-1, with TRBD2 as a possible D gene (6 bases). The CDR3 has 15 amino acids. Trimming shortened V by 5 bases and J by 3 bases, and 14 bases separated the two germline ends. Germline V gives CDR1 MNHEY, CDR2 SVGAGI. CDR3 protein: CASSQNLGLYNEQFF. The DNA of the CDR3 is TGTGCCAGCAGTCAGAACCTGGGACTCTACAATGAGCAGTTCTTC.

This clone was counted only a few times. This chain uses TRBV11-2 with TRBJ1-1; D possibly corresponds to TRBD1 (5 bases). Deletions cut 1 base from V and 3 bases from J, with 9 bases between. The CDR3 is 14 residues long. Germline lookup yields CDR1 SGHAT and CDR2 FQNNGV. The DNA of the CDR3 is TGTGCCAGCAGCTTAGCAGGGAGGGACACTGAAGCTTTCTTT. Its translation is CASSLAGRDTEAFF. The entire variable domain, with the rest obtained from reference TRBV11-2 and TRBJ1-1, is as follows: EAGVAQSPRYKIIEKRQSVAFWCNPISGHATLYWYQQILGQGPKLLIQFQNNGVVDDSQLPKDRFSAERLKGVDSTLKIQPAKLEDSAVYLCASSLAGRDTEAFFGQGTRLTVV.

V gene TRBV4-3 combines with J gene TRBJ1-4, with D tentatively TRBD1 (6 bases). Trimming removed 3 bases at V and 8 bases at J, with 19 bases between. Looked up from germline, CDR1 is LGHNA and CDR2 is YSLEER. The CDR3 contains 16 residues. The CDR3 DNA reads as TGCGCCAGCAGCCACTCAAGGACAGACCGAGGGGAAAAACTGTTTTTT. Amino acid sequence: CASSHSRTDRGEKLFF.

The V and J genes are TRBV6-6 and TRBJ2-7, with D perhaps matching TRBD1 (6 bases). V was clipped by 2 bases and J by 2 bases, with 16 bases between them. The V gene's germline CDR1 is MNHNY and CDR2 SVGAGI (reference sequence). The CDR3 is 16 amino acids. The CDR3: CASSYAGTGYTYEQYF. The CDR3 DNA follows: TGTGCCAGCAGTTACGCCGGTACAGGGTACACCTACGAGCAGTACTTC.

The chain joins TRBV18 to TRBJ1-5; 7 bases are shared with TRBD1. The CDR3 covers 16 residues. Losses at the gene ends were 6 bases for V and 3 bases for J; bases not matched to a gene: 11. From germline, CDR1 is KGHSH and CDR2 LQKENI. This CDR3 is CASSPGQPGNNQPQHF. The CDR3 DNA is TGTGCCAGCTCCCCGGGACAGCCAGGTAACAATCAGCCCCAGCATTTT.

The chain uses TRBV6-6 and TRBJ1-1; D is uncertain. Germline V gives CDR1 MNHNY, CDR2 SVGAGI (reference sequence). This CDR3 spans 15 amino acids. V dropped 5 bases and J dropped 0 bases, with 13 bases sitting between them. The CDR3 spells CASSKFRVLNTEAFF. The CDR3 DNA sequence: TGTGCCAGCAGTAAATTTCGGGTCTTGAACACTGAAGCTTTCTTT.

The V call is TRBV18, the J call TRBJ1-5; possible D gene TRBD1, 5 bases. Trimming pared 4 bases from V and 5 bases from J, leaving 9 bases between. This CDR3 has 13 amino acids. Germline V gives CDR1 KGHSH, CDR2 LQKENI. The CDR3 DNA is TGTGCCAGCTCACAGGGGCAGGATCAGCCCCAGCATTTT. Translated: CASSQGQDQPQHF.